This TCR beta chain was recorded in a study of identical twins. TCRdb re-called the 5' RACE reads through MiXCR, storing one row per CDR3 protein. Here the sample spans about 470,000 distinct CDR3 sequences, roughly 24% being singletons. Trimming cost V 0 bases and J 5 bases, with 10 bases left between them. CDR1 is SEHNR and CDR2 is FQNEAQ in the germline V gene (reference sequence). The CDR3 is made up of 14 amino acids. These data were also reused for a study on T cells expressing NK-cell markers.

The chain carries TRBV7-9 and TRBJ2-5; D gene unclear. The sequence was collected from a woman under 30 in good health. The material sequenced was CD4+ T cells sorted from blood. The CDR3, as DNA: TGTGCCAGCAGCTTAGCTGGTTTTAAGGAGACCCAGTACTTC. This encodes CASSLAGFKETQYF.